This TCR beta chain was documented in a study of shared clonotypes between healthy human individuals (dated by TCRdb to about 2020). For context, the study as a whole: The cohort included a few men and a couple of women between 18 and 49 years of age. Libraries were prepared and TCR repertoires were sequenced by different laboratories using diverse techniques, in order to increase sequencing depth and limit assay-specific biases. Between about 0.85 and 10 billion PBMCs per donor were obtained by leukapheresis. For each donor, CD4 naive and CD4 memory were each run on three plates, CD8 naive on two plates, and CD8 memory on one plate. The study deeply sequenced blood TCR repertoires of five healthy adults to estimate repertoire size and the extent of clonotype sharing between individuals.

The donors were healthy, HIV-negative adults with no recently reported acute infections or vaccinations. Every donor was a Caucasian adult living in Nashville, Tennessee, USA. CD4+ T cells were enriched by magnetic negative selection, after which naive cells were positively selected on CD45RA and the negative fraction was taken as the memory subset. After blood collection by leukapheresis, PBMCs were isolated using Ficoll-Histopaque density gradient centrifugation and then cryopreserved in the vapor phase of liquid nitrogen. Analytical flow cytometry was used to check the purity and quantity of each magnetically sorted T cell population. From each sorted fraction, genomic DNA was isolated and quantified by UV absorbance on a Nanodrop 2000c. Using the deep immunoSEQ assay, multiplex PCR amplified TCR CDR3 regions from genomic DNA. Genomic DNA extracted from each cell subset was distributed evenly over all wells of several immunoSEQ 96-well plates, and each plate served as one replicate. For sorted subsets, 150 to 250 ng genomic DNA, equal to tens of thousands of T cell genomes, was loaded into each replicate PCR. Purified libraries were measured with a Qubit 3.0 fluorometer, size-checked on a Bioanalyzer 2100, and measured again with the KAPA Library Quantification kit. Each immunoSEQ 96-well plate was sequenced on its own single-read 150-cycle Illumina NextSeq 550 flow cell. The paper's processing steps were these. Because only junctional sequences without quality scores were contained in the immunoSEQ output, filtering matching that applied to full-length reads could not be performed. To assign V/J genes and CDR3, sequences were annotated using PyIR, a Python wrapper for IgBLAST v1.9, with IMGT germline references. Reads with weak V/J assignments (E-value above 1e-6), missing CDR3, stop codons, out-of-frame junctions, or ambiguous translated residues were removed. V3J clonotypes were defined as sequences sharing an identical inferred V gene, J gene, and CDR3 amino acid sequence. Percentage overlap between repertoires was computed as shared unique clonotypes divided by the size of the smaller repertoire. RTK rarefaction, the Chao1 estimator, and Recon v2.1 estimates of unobserved clonotypes were used to assess repertoire richness. Generation probabilities were computed with OLGA for all TCRbeta clonotypes obtained by the gDNA method from several donors. Sourced from immuneACCESS, this table was stored by TCRdb with only in-frame sequences that have V and J called. A share of the clones is absent; for the studies checked, an unresolved V gene accounts for under half, and the remainder has no known explanation. For V, J and clone size, that table is used; D and trimming come from the DNA. The sample table contains approximately 530,000 clones; only one count was recorded for roughly 95% of them. The leading ten clones occupy 0.05% to 0.07% of the sample.

The CDR3, cysteine through phenylalanine, is 15 amino acids long. The CDR3 DNA has 45 bases and is translated from base 1. V has 3 bases trimmed and J has 5 bases trimmed; junction bases matching no gene number 6. Taken from the germline V gene, the CDR1 and CDR2 loops are SGHAT and FQNNGV. Concerning this clone: This receptor's antigen is unknown. Nothing much larger sits one base from this clone, and base qualities are not available.

Results the study describes overall, beyond this receptor: Naive subsets generally had larger estimated clonotype richness than memory subsets. Across a handful of donors, about 5% of naive CD4, 3% to 4% of naive CD8, around 2.1% of memory CD4, and approximately 0.4% of memory CD8 clonotypes were shared. Sampling was limited to blood, and TCR repertoires in tissue likely differ from TCR repertoires in blood. Clonotypes shared by all four sorted-subset donors showed higher generation probabilities than non-shared clonotypes. Incomplete sequencing was indicated by rarefaction of sorted-subset datasets, despite the large sequencing depth. The genetic and exposure-history diversity represented was limited by the small number of donors. Based on pairwise subsampling, the degree of clonotype sharing among donors was expected to be affected by sequencing depth.

Sequencing used naive CD4+ T cells sorted from blood. The cell subset or site label, read with the paper, signifies: CD45RA+ positively selected. The sequence came from a woman in her 30s in good health. This sequence uses TRBV11-2 and TRBJ2-7; TRBD2 lines up with 11 middle nucleotides. The bases are TGTGCCAGCAGCTTTTCCGCGACTAGCGGGAACGAGCAGTACTTC. Its protein is CASSFSATSGNEQYF.